Each of the 8 T cell receptor beta chains below was sequenced from the same sample in a study of T cell responses to AZD1222 COVID-19 vaccine (dated by TCRdb to about 2021). The time point label for this specimen denotes: about 28 days (+/-7) after the second vaccine dose. Library preparation used the immunoSEQ multiplex PCR assay. The immuneACCESS repertoire file appears here via TCRdb, limited to in-frame rearrangements. These files lack a portion of the clones; in checked studies, under half of the deficit traces to unresolved V genes, and the cause of the others is not known. The sample records approximately 150,000 clones, more than 70% of which are singletons. The ten largest clones add up to 5.1% of the sample. The sample in question was peripheral blood, obtained 28 days after the second AZD1222 dose. These receptors came from an adult who received the AZD1222 COVID-19 vaccine.

This chain links TRBV27 with TRBJ2-1, with TRBD2 matching over 11 bases. Germline-derived CDR1 and CDR2 are MNHEY and SMNVEV (reference sequence). Trimming removed 6 bases from V and 2 bases from J; junction bases left unmatched: 6. CDR3 length: 16 amino acids. The CDR3: CASSQGLADTYNEQFF. Written as DNA, the CDR3 is TGTGCCAGCAGCCAGGGACTAGCGGATACCTACAATGAGCAGTTCTTC.

This chain connects TRBV5-1 to TRBJ1-1, with 7 bases aligning to TRBD1. Germline CDR1 SGHRS, CDR2 YFSETQ. The CDR3 loop spans 15 amino acids. Trimming took 4 bases from V and 0 from J; bases not matched to a gene: 6. This CDR3 reads CASSARQGMNTEAFF. Written as DNA, the CDR3 is TGCGCCAGCAGCGCCCGACAGGGAATGAACACTGAAGCTTTCTTT.

The chain links TRBV5-1 to TRBJ2-5; D remains ambiguous. This CDR3 spans 15 amino acids. Trimming pared 0 bases from V and 2 bases from J, leaving 11 bases between. CDR1 and CDR2 (germline): SGHRS, YFSETQ. The CDR3 DNA reads TGCGCCAGCAGCTTGGCGTCTACGACTCAAGAGACCCAGTACTTC. It specifies CASSLASTTQETQYF.

This clone was seen just once. The CDR3 region is CASSPARTGNQPQHF. The CDR3 region has the DNA TGTGCCAGCTCACCGGCCAGGACTGGCAATCAGCCCCAGCATTTT. This chain joins TRBV18 and TRBJ1-5; D not certain. V was cut by 3 bases and J by 2 bases, with 11 bases left in between. Looked up from germline, CDR1 is KGHSH and CDR2 is LQKENI. The CDR3 length is 15 residues.

V gene TRBV19 combines with J gene TRBJ1-6; D unclear. Trimming took off 7 bases at V and 0 bases at J, with 13 bases between the two ends. The CDR3 is made up of 16 amino acids. The germline CDR1 and CDR2 sequences are LNHDA and SQIVND (reference sequence). The CDR3 region has the DNA TGTGCCAGTAAGGCGGGGTATGGCTCCTATAATTCACCCCTCCACTTT. Protein: CASKAGYGSYNSPLHF.

The chain couples TRBV21-1 to TRBJ2-3. TRBV21-1 represents a pseudogene. The CDR3 contains 16 residues. The CDR3 coding sequence is TGTGCCAGCAGCATTCGGGGGCCCCGCGGTAGGAGTACGCAGTATTTT. It encodes CASSIRGPRGRSTQYF.

The V gene is TRBV18, the J gene TRBJ2-1; D may be TRBD2 (7 bases). This CDR3 is 17 amino acids long. V gave up 0 bases and J gave up 1 base, with 13 bases separating them. From germline, CDR1 is KGHSH and CDR2 LQKENI. CDR3 residues: CASSPPSGDYSYNEQFF. CDR3 coding DNA: TGTGCCAGCTCACCACCCTCAGGGGACTATTCCTACAATGAGCAGTTCTTC.

The chain links TRBV27 to TRBJ1-2; 9 bases map to TRBD1. V shed 3 bases and J 1 base; nucleotides not matched to a gene: 3. CDR1 and CDR2 from the germline V gene are MNHEY and SMNVEV (reference sequence). The CDR3 spans 15 residues. CDR3 loop: CASSFSTGGNYGYTF. CDR3 coding DNA: TGTGCCAGCAGTTTTTCGACAGGGGGTAACTATGGCTACACCTTC.